The 3 T cell receptor beta chains reported below all come from one sample, sequenced in a study of post-analysis software for immune sequencing data. Whole-study results and caveats: Among four to six TRBV segments more frequent in patients than controls were TRBV5-6, TRBV5-1 and TRBV20-1.

The TCR beta cDNA libraries contained unique molecular identifiers. Each CDR3 protein is one row after TCRdb ran MiXCR on the PCR reads. Altogether hundreds of thousands of distinct CDR3 sequences are present, roughly 27% being singletons, with the ten largest covering 0.56%. Their antigen targets remain unknown. Source material: blood. The origin of the receptors is a girl aged 10 to 17 with multiple sclerosis.

The CDR3 here is CSAIFWVRRREQYF. CDR3 coding DNA: TGCAGTGCTATTTTTTGGGTGAGGAGGAGAGAGCAGTACTTC. The rearrangement uses TRBV20-1 and TRBJ2-7; possibly TRBD2 for D (5 bases). The CDR3 has 14 amino acids. Germline V gene lookup returns CDR1 DFQATT and CDR2 SNEGSKA (reference sequence). Between the trimmed V and J ends, which lost 4 bases and 7 bases, there was a span of 20 bases.

The J gene is TRBJ2-4, the V gene TRBV4-1; D gene ambiguous. CDR3 length: 12 amino acids. CDR1 and CDR2 from the germline V gene are MGHRA and YSYEKL. Trimming left V 0 bases short and J 9 bases short, with 6 bases between. The CDR3, as DNA: TGCGCCAGCAGCCAAGATTGTATCATTCAGTACTTC. Protein: CASSQDCIIQYF.

The chain links TRBV28 to TRBJ2-7; 8 bases match TRBD2. This CDR3 is 12 amino acids long. V dropped 8 bases and J dropped 4; count of bases not matched to a gene: 4. Germline CDR1 MDHEN, CDR2 SYDVKM. In nucleotides, the CDR3 is TGTGCCAGCTATGCGGGAGGTTACGAGCAGTACTTC. It translates to CASYAGGYEQYF.